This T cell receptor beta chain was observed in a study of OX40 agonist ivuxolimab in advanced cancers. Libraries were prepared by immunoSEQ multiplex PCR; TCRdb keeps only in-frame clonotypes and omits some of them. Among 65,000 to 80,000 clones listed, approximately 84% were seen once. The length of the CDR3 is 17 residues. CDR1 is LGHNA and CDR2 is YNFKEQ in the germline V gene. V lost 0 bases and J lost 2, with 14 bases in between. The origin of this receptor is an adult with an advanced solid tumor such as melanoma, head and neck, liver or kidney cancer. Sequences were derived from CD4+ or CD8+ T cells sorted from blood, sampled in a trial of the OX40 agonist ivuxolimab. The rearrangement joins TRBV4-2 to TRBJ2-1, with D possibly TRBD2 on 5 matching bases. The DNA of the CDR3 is TGTGCCAGCAGCCAAGATCTGGGAGCGCAACCCTACAATGAGCAGTTCTTC. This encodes CASSQDLGAQPYNEQFF.